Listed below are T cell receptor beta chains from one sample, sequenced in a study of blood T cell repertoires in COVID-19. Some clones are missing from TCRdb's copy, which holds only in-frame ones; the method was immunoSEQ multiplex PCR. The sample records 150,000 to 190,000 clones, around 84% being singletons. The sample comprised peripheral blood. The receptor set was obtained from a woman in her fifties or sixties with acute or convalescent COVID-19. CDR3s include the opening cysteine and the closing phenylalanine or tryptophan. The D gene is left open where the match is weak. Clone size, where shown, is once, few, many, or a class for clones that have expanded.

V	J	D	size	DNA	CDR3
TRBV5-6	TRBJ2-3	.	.	TGTGCCAGCAGCCTGGACGCCGGGGGCACAGATACGCAGTATTTT	CASSLDAGGTDTQYF
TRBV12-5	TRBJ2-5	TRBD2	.	TGTGCTAGTGGCCCGGGGGGGTGGGAGACCCAGTACTTC	CASGPGGWETQYF
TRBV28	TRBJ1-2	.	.	TGTGCCAGCAGTTCCACCTCCGGGGTTCTTGGCTACACCTTC	CASSSTSGVLGYTF
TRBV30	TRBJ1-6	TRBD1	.	TGTGCCGGACAGGGACAGGTCAATTCACCCCTCCACTTT	CAGQGQVNSPLHF
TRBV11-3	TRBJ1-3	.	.	TGTGCCAGCAGCTTAGAATCGGGTACTGGAAACACCATATATTTT	CASSLESGTGNTIYF
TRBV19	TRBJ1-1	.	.	TGTGCCAGTAGTATAACCGGGGGTAGTGGCACTGAAGCTTTCTTT	CASSITGGSGTEAFF
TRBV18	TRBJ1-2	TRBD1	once	TGTGCCAGCTCACCTGCGGACAGGAGCTATGGCTACACCTTC	CASSPADRSYGYTF
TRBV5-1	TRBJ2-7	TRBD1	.	TGCGCCAGCAGCTTCCCAAGGACAGGGGTAGAAGAGCAGTACTTC	CASSFPRTGVEEQYF
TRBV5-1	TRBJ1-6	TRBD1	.	TGCGCCAGCAGCTCGGGACAGGGTAATTCACCCCTCCACTTT	CASSSGQGNSPLHF
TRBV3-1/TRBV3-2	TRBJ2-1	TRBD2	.	TGTGCCAGCAGCCAGGTGGGAGGGCCTTGGAATGAGCAGTTCTTC	CASSQVGGPWNEQFF